One T cell receptor beta chain is described in this entry. The antigen remains undetermined. This sample was included in a study of immune cell composition in non-small cell lung cancer. Study-level points and caveats: Squamous carcinomas (approximately 80%) more often had tumour-associated clones >0.5% than adenocarcinomas (roughly 33%).

Germline V gene sequence: CDR1 MDHEN, CDR2 SYDVKM. V dropped 2 bases and J dropped 7 bases, with 15 bases sitting between them. This CDR3 has 15 residues. Clones were read by immunoSEQ multiplex PCR, and TCRdb kept only the in-frame ones, dropping some. The sample holds 2,600 or so clones, about four fifths seen once. Sequencing was carried out using lung tumor tissue. The chain is built from TRBV28 and TRBJ1-5; the D gene is possibly TRBD1 (6 bases). The receptor's source is a human donor with non-small cell lung cancer. CDR3 nucleotide sequence: TGTGCCAGCAGTTTAACTGGGGGGGCCGCACAGCCCCAGCATTTT. Amino acid sequence: CASSLTGGAAQPQHF.